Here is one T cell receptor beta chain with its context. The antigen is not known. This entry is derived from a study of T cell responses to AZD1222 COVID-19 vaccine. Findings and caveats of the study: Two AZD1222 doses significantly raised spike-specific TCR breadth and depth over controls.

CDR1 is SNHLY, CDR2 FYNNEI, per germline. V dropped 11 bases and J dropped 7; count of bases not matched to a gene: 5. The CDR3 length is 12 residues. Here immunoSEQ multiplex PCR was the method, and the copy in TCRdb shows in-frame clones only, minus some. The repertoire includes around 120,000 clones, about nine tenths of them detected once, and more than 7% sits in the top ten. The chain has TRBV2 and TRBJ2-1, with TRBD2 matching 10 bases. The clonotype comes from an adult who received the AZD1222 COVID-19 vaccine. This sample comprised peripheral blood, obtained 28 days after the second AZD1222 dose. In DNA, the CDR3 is TGTGCCGGAAGCGGGAGGGTGAATGAGCAGTTCTTC. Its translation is CAGSGRVNEQFF.